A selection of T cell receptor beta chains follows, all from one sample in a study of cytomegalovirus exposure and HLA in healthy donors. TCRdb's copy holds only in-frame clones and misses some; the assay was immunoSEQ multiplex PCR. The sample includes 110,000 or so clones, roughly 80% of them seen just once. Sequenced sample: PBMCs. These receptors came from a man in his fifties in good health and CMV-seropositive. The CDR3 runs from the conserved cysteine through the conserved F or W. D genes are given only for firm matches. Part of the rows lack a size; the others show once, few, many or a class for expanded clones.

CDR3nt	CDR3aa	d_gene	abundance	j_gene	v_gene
TGCAGCGCTCTAGGGGGCAGGGCTATGGGTGAGCAGTTCTTC	CSALGGRAMGEQFF	TRBD1	few	TRBJ2-1	TRBV29-1
TGTGCCAGCAGCCAAGATCGGGGGACAGGGGCCCGCGAGCAGTACTTC	CASSQDRGTGAREQYF	TRBD1	medium-sized	TRBJ2-7	TRBV4-2
TGTGCCAGCAGTGATCAACAGGGGGCACCTTACAATGAGCAGTTCTTC	CASSDQQGAPYNEQFF	TRBD1	-	TRBJ2-1	TRBV6-4
TGTGCCTGGAGTCGACAGTACAATGAGCAGTTCTTC	CAWSRQYNEQFF	-	-	TRBJ2-1	TRBV30
TGCGCCAGCAGCCCCAGGGCCGGGGAGCTGTTTTTT	CASSPRAGELFF	-	-	TRBJ2-2	TRBV10-1
TGTGCCAGCAGTCCCCTCGGCGGGCAGCCCCAGCATTTT	CASSPLGGQPQHF	-	-	TRBJ1-5	TRBV6-6
TGTGCCAGCAGCCCTACCGGGAAAAGGCTGTTTTTT	CASSPTGKRLFF	-	-	TRBJ2-2	TRBV7-6
TGTGCCAGCTGGCCGGGAGGGATAGCGGGGGGTTCGCGGGAGCAGTACTTC	CASWPGGIAGGSREQYF	TRBD2	-	TRBJ2-7	TRBV2
TGTGCCAGCTCACCCAATGGACAGGGGGCCTATGGCTACACCTTC	CASSPNGQGAYGYTF	TRBD1	-	TRBJ1-2	TRBV18
TGTGCCAGCAGCCAACACAGGGAATCGGCTGGGGCCAACGTCCTGACTTTC	CASSQHRESAGANVLTF	-	-	TRBJ2-6	TRBV4-2
TGTGCCAGCAGCTTAGCGTGGAGTAACTATGGCTACACCTTC	CASSLAWSNYGYTF	-	-	TRBJ1-2	TRBV7-2
TGTGCCAGCAGCGAACTAGCGGGAGAGGTATACGAGCAGTACTTC	CASSELAGEVYEQYF	TRBD2	-	TRBJ2-7	TRBV7-2
TGTGCCAGTAGTGACAGGTGGCCCCAGCATTTT	CASSDRWPQHF	-	-	TRBJ1-5	TRBV19
TGTGCCAGCAGTTACAATGCAGGCGCCTTCACTGAAGCTTTCTTT	CASSYNAGAFTEAFF	-	-	TRBJ1-1	TRBV6-6
TGTGCCAGCAGTGAATGGGCGGCGGGTAACTATGGCTACACCTTC	CASSEWAAGNYGYTF	-	-	TRBJ1-2	TRBV6-1
TGTGCCTGGAACATTTGGACAGGATCGGCAGATACGCAGTATTTT	CAWNIWTGSADTQYF	TRBD1	few	TRBJ2-3	TRBV30
TGTGCCAGCAGTTACGAGACAGGGACGCCTGAAGCTTTCTTT	CASSYETGTPEAFF	TRBD1	-	TRBJ1-1	TRBV6-5
TGTGCCAGCAGCTTGGACTCCCGCACAGATACGCAGTATTTT	CASSLDSRTDTQYF	-	few	TRBJ2-3	TRBV5-6
TGTGCCAGCTCACCGGGCCGGGAGGGGCTCTACAATGAGCAGTTCTTC	CASSPGREGLYNEQFF	TRBD2	-	TRBJ2-1	TRBV18
TGTGCCAGCAGCTCCCTTAGGGGGCTAAAAGTCACTGAAGCTTTCTTT	CASSSLRGLKVTEAFF	TRBD1	-	TRBJ1-1	TRBV5-6
TGTGCCAGCAGCCAAGTCCCGCTAGCCGATGAGCAGTTCTTC	CASSQVPLADEQFF	-	-	TRBJ2-1	TRBV4-2
TGCGCCAGCAGCGTTGGAATGCGGGGGGGCCGGGCCGGGGAGCTGTTTTTT	CASSVGMRGGRAGELFF	TRBD2	-	TRBJ2-2	TRBV5-1
TGTGCCAGCTACCGTGCGGGGGGAAAAAACATTCAGTACTTC	CASYRAGGKNIQYF	TRBD2	few	TRBJ2-4	TRBV6-1
TGTGCCAGCAGCGTATCCGACAGGGGGGCTGAAGCTTTCTTT	CASSVSDRGAEAFF	TRBD1	-	TRBJ1-1	TRBV9
TGTGCCAGCAGCCAAGGACAGGGGGCGTTATTCGGTGGCTACACCTTC	CASSQGQGALFGGYTF	TRBD1	few	TRBJ1-2	TRBV7-2
TGTGCCAGCAGCGGAGACAGGGAACGAGGAGGAAACACCATATATTTT	CASSGDRERGGNTIYF	TRBD1	once	TRBJ1-3	TRBV9
TGTGCCTGGAGTTCCACCCAGAGTCGGGTGGAGACCCAGTACTTC	CAWSSTQSRVETQYF	-	-	TRBJ2-5	TRBV30
TGTGCCAGCAGCTTCCAGGGCGCTAATGAAAAACTGTTTTTT	CASSFQGANEKLFF	-	once	TRBJ1-4	TRBV7-9
TGCGCCAGCAGCCAAGATCGGGTTCGCTACACCTTC	CASSQDRVRYTF	-	-	TRBJ1-2	TRBV4-3
TGTGCCAGCAGTGAATGGGGCGATGGGGCCAAAAACATTCAGTACTTC	CASSEWGDGAKNIQYF	-	-	TRBJ2-4	TRBV25-1
TGTGCCAGCAGCTTACGAGGTCAGCCCCAGCATTTT	CASSLRGQPQHF	-	few	TRBJ1-5	TRBV7-2
TGTGCCAGCAGCTTAGCGGCCAATTCACCCCTCCACTTT	CASSLAANSPLHF	-	-	TRBJ1-6	TRBV7-9
TGTGCCAGCAGCCTCCAGGGACAGGGTAGCAATCAGCCCCAGCATTTT	CASSLQGQGSNQPQHF	TRBD1	-	TRBJ1-5	TRBV7-9
TGTGCCAGCAGCTTCCGGGACAGGGCCAATGAAAAACTGTTTTTT	CASSFRDRANEKLFF	TRBD1	-	TRBJ1-4	TRBV7-9
TGTGCCAGCAGCCTCCCCGGGACAAGACTAAACACCATATATTTT	CASSLPGTRLNTIYF	-	-	TRBJ1-3	TRBV14
TGTGCCAGTAACCGGGGGTTGAATTCACCCCTCCACTTT	CASNRGLNSPLHF	-	-	TRBJ1-6	TRBV19
TGCGCCAGCAGCATTCCAGACAGGGTCCCGGATGGCTACACCTTC	CASSIPDRVPDGYTF	TRBD1	-	TRBJ1-2	TRBV5-1
TGCGCCAGCAGCCATAGGGGGCGCATTAATGAGCAGTTCTTC	CASSHRGRINEQFF	TRBD1	-	TRBJ2-1	TRBV4-1
TGTGCCAGTAGTATCATCTTGCCAGGGGGCCGCCCCAATGAGCAGTTCTTC	CASSIILPGGRPNEQFF	TRBD1	-	TRBJ2-1	TRBV19
TGCGCCAGCAGCCAAGGATCCGGGACAGGGAGAAACTATGGCTACACCTTC	CASSQGSGTGRNYGYTF	TRBD1	-	TRBJ1-2	TRBV4-3
TGTGCCAGCAGTGAAGCCGCCGTGAAGGAGAACTATGGCTACACCTTC	CASSEAAVKENYGYTF	-	-	TRBJ1-2	TRBV6-1
TGTGCCAGTAGCTCCGGGACAGCATACTCTGGGGCCAACGTCCTGACTTTC	CASSSGTAYSGANVLTF	TRBD1	-	TRBJ2-6	TRBV19
TGTGCCAGTGGAAGCGGGAGGTCCTACGAGCAGTACTTC	CASGSGRSYEQYF	TRBD2	-	TRBJ2-7	TRBV6-5
TGCGCCAGCAGCCAAACGCAGGCCCCCGTGGGCAATCAGCCCCAGCATTTT	CASSQTQAPVGNQPQHF	-	once	TRBJ1-5	TRBV4-1
TGTGCCATCAGTGAGTCGATGGGTAAAGACAGGCCAGCCTACGAGCAGTACTTC	CAISESMGKDRPAYEQYF	-	once	TRBJ2-7	TRBV10-3
TGCGCCAGCAGCTTCCGACTAACAGCGGCCAATGAGCAGTTCTTC	CASSFRLTAANEQFF	-	few	TRBJ2-1	TRBV4-1
TGTGCCAGCAGTGGATCACACAGGGCGGATCTTTCTAACTATGGCTACACCTTC	CASSGSHRADLSNYGYTF	-	-	TRBJ1-2	TRBV6-1
TGTGCCAGCAGTGGGGGGGGACTAGGCCCCGGGGAGCTGTTTTTT	CASSGGGLGPGELFF	TRBD2	-	TRBJ2-2	TRBV6-1
TGTGCCAGCAGTGTTAGCGGGAGCAAAGAGACCCAGTACTTC	CASSVSGSKETQYF	TRBD2	-	TRBJ2-5	TRBV2
TGTGCCAGCAGCACGTCGCACAGGGGGCTTACAGATACGCAGTATTTT	CASSTSHRGLTDTQYF	TRBD1	-	TRBJ2-3	TRBV5-6
TGTGCCAGCAGCAGCTGGGGGGGGCCCCTCACCGGGGAGCTGTTTTTT	CASSSWGGPLTGELFF	-	once	TRBJ2-2	TRBV5-8
TGTGCCAGCAGCGTAGGAGGGGGGGACTCCTACGAGCAGTACTTC	CASSVGGGDSYEQYF	-	few	TRBJ2-7	TRBV9
TGTGCCAGCACCCTTGGCGGACTAGCGGGGGGGCCGGGGCAGTTCTTC	CASTLGGLAGGPGQFF	TRBD2	-	TRBJ2-1	TRBV28
TGTGCCAGCAGCCCCTTCCTAGGCGGGAGGGCCAATGAGCAGTTCTTC	CASSPFLGGRANEQFF	TRBD2	-	TRBJ2-1	TRBV27